The TCR beta chain described here comes from a study of T-cell memory formation after mild COVID-19 (dated by TCRdb to the early 2020s). Context from the whole study: Most TCR sequence clusters were specific to one of the two donors. Two young, previously healthy adult volunteers made up the cohort, one male and one female. Longitudinal TCRalpha and TCRbeta repertoire sequencing tracked T-cell clones expanding and contracting after mild COVID-19 in two donors. The full study reports these points: Whether the second-wave clones peaking on day 37 were SARS-CoV-2 specific was not confirmed. The detection of some responding clones in pre-infection memory suggests that pre-existing cross-reactive memory T cells joined the SARS-CoV-2 response. Clones that contracted from day 15 to 85 showed balanced CD4/CD8 phenotypes, whereas a second wave of clones that expanded from day 15 to 37 leaned towards CD4+. Contracting CD4+ clones turned up mainly in the CM and EM memory subsets, whereas EMRA was where CD8+ clones were enriched. Only a couple of mild cases were covered in the study, and larger cohorts including severe cases with pre-infection samples were considered necessary.

Reads for this sample came from an Illumina NovaSeq 6000. cDNA libraries for TCRalpha and TCRbeta were prepared by 5'RACE using constant-segment primers, with sample barcodes and unique molecular identifiers added. Trizol reagent was used to extract RNA from every sample. Libraries were amplified in two PCR steps, with a second sample barcode and Illumina TruSeq adapters added in the second step. Sequencing of libraries was performed on an Illumina NovaSeq with 2 x 150 bp paired-end reads. As for how the authors treated the data: Demultiplexing of reads and collapsing into UMI-guided consensus sequences were performed with migec v1.2.7. Using mixcr v2.1.11, UMI consensuses were aligned to TRA and TRB V and J templates and then assembled into clonotypes. Clonotypes were classified as expanded or contracted when called significant by both edgeR and NoisET, with noise models trained on biological replicates. edgeR calls used a false discovery rate-adjusted p below 0.01 and a log2 fold-change threshold of 1. As an exploratory analysis of dynamics, max-normalized trajectories of the 1000 most abundant clonotypes were examined with PCA combined with hierarchical clustering. Each responding clone was given a CD4 or CD8 phenotype based on the CD4+ and CD8+ repertoires, which had been sequenced separately. Using fastp at Q25 and MiXCR, TCRdb reprocessed the public reads and kept productive beta chains. Records with the same CDR3 protein are collapsed into one entry carrying the most frequent genes and DNA. The V and J calls, along with clone size, are taken from TCRdb and not from the paper's own processing. This sample gives 25,000 to 35,000 distinct CDR3 sequences in total; roughly 12% of them show up just once. Clones ranked in the top ten supply 15% of the sample.

Ten or more counts support this clonotype. Its specific antigen is unknown. Per-nucleotide qualities are absent, and no much larger clonotype sits a single base away. Between the V and J ends, shortened by 4 bases and 3 bases respectively, the junction contains 15 bases. The CDR3, cysteine through phenylalanine, is 16 amino acids long. Only CDR3 DNA is held: 48 bases, read in frame from base 1. Sequences KGHDR (CDR1) and SFDVKD (CDR2) are obtained from the germline V gene. Ficoll-Paque density gradient centrifugation was the method used to isolate PBMCs. The sample taken for sequencing was PBMCs or a T cell subset sorted from them (not recorded which). The origin of this receptor is an adult woman who had mild COVID-19 (a few samples of this study predate the infection). The sample titles of this study are shuffled in the database, so cell type and time point are left out; the donor was told from shared clones. The rearranged segments are TRBV24-1 and TRBJ1-5, with TRBD1 tentatively as D gene (6 bases match). The CDR3 sequence is CATSDHTTGLNQPQHF. The DNA sequence reads TGTGCCACCAGTGACCACACGACAGGCCTCAATCAGCCCCAGCATTTT.